A selection of T cell receptor beta chains follows, all from one sample in a study of blood T cell repertoires in COVID-19. The data were produced by immunoSEQ multiplex PCR, yet TCRdb's version contains in-frame clones alone and is incomplete. This repertoire shows about 120,000 clones, approximately 82% found once; its top ten account for roughly 7%. The sequenced sample was peripheral blood. Source of these receptors: a man aged 70-80 years with active or convalescent COVID-19. The CDR3 runs from the conserved cysteine through the conserved F or W. A D gene is named only where the DNA matches it firmly. Expanded clones are given a class, and other clones once, few, many or no size at all.

V gene	D gene	J gene	clone size	CDR3 protein	CDR3 DNA
TRBV11-2	NA	TRBJ2-1	NA	CASSLEASSYNEQFF	TGTGCCAGCAGCTTAGAGGCCAGCTCCTACAATGAGCAGTTCTTC
TRBV6-5	NA	TRBJ1-3	NA	CASSYSTGLAGNTIYF	TGTGCCAGCAGTTACTCGACGGGGTTGGCTGGAAACACCATATATTTT
TRBV7-2	TRBD2	TRBJ2-1	NA	CASSLDPSGREQFF	TGTGCCAGCAGCTTAGATCCTAGCGGTAGGGAGCAGTTCTTC
TRBV18	NA	TRBJ2-7	NA	CASSPRGYEQYF	TGTGCCAGCTCACCAAGGGGATACGAGCAGTACTTC
TRBV29-1	NA	TRBJ1-2	NA	CSVEDRAAGYTF	TGCAGCGTTGAAGACAGGGCTGCTGGCTACACCTTC
TRBV28	NA	TRBJ1-4	NA	CASSQTGLNEKLFF	TGTGCCAGCAGTCAGACAGGACTTAATGAAAAACTGTTTTTT
TRBV6-1	NA	TRBJ1-2	NA	CASSEVAGSYGYTF	TGTGCCAGCAGTGAAGTGGCAGGGTCCTATGGCTACACCTTC
TRBV7-2	TRBD2	TRBJ2-1	NA	CASSSQTSGGGYNEQFF	TGTGCCAGCAGCTCCCAGACTAGCGGGGGGGGCTACAATGAGCAGTTCTTC
TRBV5-1	TRBD2	TRBJ2-4	NA	CASSPWTSGAKNIQYF	TGCGCCAGCAGCCCCTGGACTAGCGGGGCCAAAAACATTCAGTACTTC
TRBV9	TRBD1	TRBJ2-2	NA	CASSGTGPGELFF	TGTGCCAGCAGCGGGACAGGGCCCGGGGAGCTGTTTTTT
TRBV5-1	NA	TRBJ1-1	once	CASSLSGIGTEAFF	TGCGCCAGCAGCTTGTCGGGGATTGGCACTGAAGCTTTCTTT
TRBV4-2	TRBD1	TRBJ1-6	NA	CASSQVSGTVVSPLHF	TGTGCCAGCAGCCAAGTATCCGGGACAGTAGTCTCACCCCTCCACTTT
TRBV12-5	NA	TRBJ1-1	NA	CASGFGEGNTEAFF	TGTGCTAGTGGTTTCGGGGAGGGGAACACTGAAGCTTTCTTT
TRBV12-5	NA	TRBJ2-3	NA	CASGLGQLTDTQYF	TGTGCTAGTGGTTTGGGACAGCTCACAGATACGCAGTATTTT
TRBV5-1	TRBD1	TRBJ1-2	NA	CASSLEGQVYGYTF	TGCGCCAGCAGCTTGGAAGGACAGGTCTATGGCTACACCTTC
TRBV2	NA	TRBJ1-5	NA	CASSALRASNQPQHF	TGTGCCAGCAGCGCTCTCAGGGCGAGCAATCAGCCCCAGCATTTT
TRBV9	NA	TRBJ2-7	NA	CASSQGGEQYF	TGTGCCAGCTCCCAGGGTGGCGAGCAGTACTTC
TRBV28	TRBD1	TRBJ1-5	NA	CASLGQGNQPQHF	TGTGCCAGCCTGGGACAGGGTAATCAGCCCCAGCATTTT
TRBV6-5	NA	TRBJ2-7	NA	CASSTRFEQYF	TGTGCCAGCAGTACGCGATTCGAGCAGTACTTC
TRBV18	NA	TRBJ1-1	NA	CASSPPGDINTEAFF	TGTGCCAGCTCACCACCAGGGGACATTAACACTGAAGCTTTCTTT
TRBV14	TRBD1	TRBJ2-5	NA	CASTLGDRRKETQYF	TGTGCCAGCACCCTTGGGGACAGGAGGAAAGAGACCCAGTACTTC
TRBV12-5	NA	TRBJ2-1	NA	CASGSLNEQFF	TGTGCTAGTGGTTCGCTAAATGAGCAGTTCTTC
TRBV7-2	TRBD1	TRBJ2-7	once	CASSQDRGDEQYF	TGTGCCAGCAGCCAAGACAGGGGGGACGAGCAGTACTTC
TRBV7-2	NA	TRBJ2-3	NA	CASRKPQQGWTDTQYF	TGTGCCAGCAGAAAACCGCAACAGGGTTGGACAGATACGCAGTATTTT
TRBV18	TRBD1	TRBJ2-7	NA	CASSPGPGQGYEQYF	TGTGCCAGCTCACCAGGGCCGGGACAGGGCTACGAGCAGTACTTC
TRBV5-4	NA	TRBJ2-2	NA	CASSLRQFGELFF	TGTGCCAGCAGCCTCAGACAATTCGGGGAGCTGTTTTTT
TRBV6-7	NA	TRBJ2-1	once	CASSYVRDKALKSYNEQFF	TGTGCCAGCAGTTACGTCCGGGACAAGGCTTTAAAATCCTACAATGAGCAGTTCTTC
TRBV24-1	NA	TRBJ1-4	few	CATSDSTPGNEKLFF	TGTGCCACCAGTGACTCCACCCCGGGTAATGAAAAACTGTTTTTT
TRBV28	NA	TRBJ1-2	once	CASTQGPRNYGYTF	TGTGCCAGCACTCAGGGGCCCCGAAACTATGGCTACACCTTC
TRBV5-1	TRBD1	TRBJ1-2	NA	CASTSTGNYGYTF	TGCGCCAGCACCTCGACAGGGAACTATGGCTACACCTTC
TRBV3-1/TRBV3-2	TRBD2	TRBJ2-7	NA	CASSQSGRVTYEQYF	TGTGCCAGCAGCCAGAGCGGGAGAGTAACCTACGAGCAGTACTTC
TRBV19	NA	TRBJ1-1	NA	CASSPRTANTEAFF	TGTGCCAGTAGTCCCAGGACAGCGAACACTGAAGCTTTCTTT
TRBV29-1	TRBD2	TRBJ2-7	NA	CSVEEAPGTRSYEQYF	TGCAGCGTTGAAGAAGCCCCCGGGACTAGAAGCTACGAGCAGTACTTC
TRBV6-4	TRBD1	TRBJ2-7	NA	CASTRGQGDEQYF	TGTGCCAGCACTCGGGGACAGGGGGACGAGCAGTACTTC
TRBV11-2	NA	TRBJ2-1	NA	CASSSPGRLKQFF	TGTGCCAGCAGCTCCCCAGGGAGGCTAAAGCAGTTCTTC
TRBV7-9	NA	TRBJ2-3	NA	CASSSRQALRTDTQYF	TGTGCCAGCAGCTCACGACAGGCCCTTCGCACAGATACGCAGTATTTT
TRBV3-1/TRBV3-2	TRBD2	TRBJ2-5	NA	CASSRRWLAGGQETQYF	TGTGCCAGCAGCCGCCGGTGGCTAGCGGGGGGCCAAGAGACCCAGTACTTC
TRBV5-1	TRBD1	TRBJ1-6	few	CASSLGDSNSPLHF	TGCGCCAGCAGCTTGGGGGACAGCAATTCACCCCTCCACTTT
TRBV19	NA	TRBJ1-5	NA	CASSIGGAGIDQPQHF	TGTGCCAGTAGTATCGGTGGTGCGGGTATAGATCAGCCCCAGCATTTT
TRBV5-1	NA	TRBJ1-2	NA	CASSLDRVQFTF	TGCGCCAGCAGCTTGGACAGGGTCCAGTTCACCTTC